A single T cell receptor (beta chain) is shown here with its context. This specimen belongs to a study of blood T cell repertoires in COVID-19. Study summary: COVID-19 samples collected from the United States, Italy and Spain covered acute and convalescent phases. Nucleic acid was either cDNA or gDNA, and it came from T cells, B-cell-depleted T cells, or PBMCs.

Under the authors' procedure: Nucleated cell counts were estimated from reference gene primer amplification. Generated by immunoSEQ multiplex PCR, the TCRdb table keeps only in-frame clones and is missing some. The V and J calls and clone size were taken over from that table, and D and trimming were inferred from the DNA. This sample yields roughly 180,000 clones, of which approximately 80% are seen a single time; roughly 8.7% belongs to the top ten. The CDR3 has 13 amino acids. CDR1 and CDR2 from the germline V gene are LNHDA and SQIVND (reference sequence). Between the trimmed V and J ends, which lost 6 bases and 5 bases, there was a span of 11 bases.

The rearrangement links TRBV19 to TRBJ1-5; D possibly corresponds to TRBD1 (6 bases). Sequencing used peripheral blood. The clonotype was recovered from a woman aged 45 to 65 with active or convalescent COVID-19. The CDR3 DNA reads TGTGCCAGTAGGTACAGGGCCGATCAGCCCCAGCATTTT. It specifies CASRYRADQPQHF. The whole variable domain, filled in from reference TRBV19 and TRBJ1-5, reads DGGITQSPKYLFRKEGQNVTLSCEQNLNHDAMYWYRQDPGQGLRLIYYSQIVNDFQKGDIAEGYSVSREKKESFPLTVTSAQKNPTAFYLCASRYRADQPQHFGDGTRLSIL.